This TCR beta chain was captured in a study of identical twins. Study results and limitations: Modeled out-of-frame TCR alpha sharing in monozygotic twins fell below observed levels. Cord blood's abundant beta clonotypes had fewer insertions, unlike memory repertoires.

This clonotype was found a few times. The antigen is not known. With template switching, a universal primer site was added, and the cDNA carried unique molecular identifiers. MiXCR was run by TCRdb on the 5' RACE reads, yielding one entry per CDR3 protein. This table has about 550,000 distinct CDR3 sequences, under 25% appearing once. This CDR3 has 17 residues. With 6 bases clipped from V and 6 bases from J, the junction kept 17 bases outside the gene matches. This same sample was also taken into another study, of yellow fever vaccine responses in identical twins.

The chain joins TRBV12-3 or TRBV12-4 to TRBJ2-1; TRBD1 agrees at 7 bases. Sample: CD4+ T cells sorted from blood. The source of this sequence is a woman between 18 and 29 years old in good health. CDR3 bases: TGTGCCAGCAGGCAAACCGACGGGACAGTTAGGTTCAATGAGCAGTTCTTC. Protein: CASRQTDGTVRFNEQFF.